This paragraph covers one T cell receptor (beta chain) sequence. What it binds is unknown. The ends were cut back, 7 bases at V and 0 bases at J, with 10 bases in the middle. Germline V gene lookup returns CDR1 LNHDA and CDR2 SQIVND (reference sequence). This CDR3 spans 14 amino acids. This record comes from a study of vaccination effects on CD4 cells after COVID-19. Having been cultured for under twelve days, the cells underwent CD4+ T cell isolation. Participants got two doses of BNT162b2 or mRNA-1273 vaccine. TCRdb keeps only in-frame clones here, not all; method: immunoSEQ multiplex PCR. The sample lists about 73,000 clones; approximately 73% were seen once.

The V and J genes are TRBV19 and TRBJ1-5; weak D call: TRBD1 (6 bases). Sample: CD4+ T cells from PBMCs cultured without peptide, taken after COVID-19 vaccination. The TCR comes from a human donor who received a COVID-19 vaccine. The CDR3 loop is CASKDSSSNQPQHF. CDR3 DNA sequence: TGTGCCAGTAAGGACAGTTCTAGCAATCAGCCCCAGCATTTT.